This T cell receptor beta chain was observed in a study of post-analysis software for immune sequencing data. Study details: Disease trajectories encompassed relapsing-remitting, secondary progressive and progressive-relapsing multiple sclerosis. Study-wide findings and caveats: Patients carried roughly five TRBV segments more frequently than controls did, and TRBV5-6, TRBV5-1 and TRBV20-1 were among them. Same-batch samples co-clustered strongly by F measure. Controls had significantly higher normalized Chao1 diversity than multiple sclerosis patients.

At least ten counts were recorded for this clonotype. Its cognate antigen is unknown. TCR beta cDNA libraries had unique molecular identifiers. T cells numbering roughly 1 to 10 million yielded approximately 500,000 cDNA molecules. TCRdb re-derived calls from the PCR reads in MiXCR, one entry per CDR3 protein. This table has hundreds of thousands of distinct CDR3 sequences, roughly 29% appearing once. Germline V lookup: CDR1 SQVTM, CDR2 ANQGSEA. The CDR3 totals 13 residues. The V segment lost 6 bases and the J segment 3 bases; nucleotides outside the gene matches: 2. This sequence was found in a girl between 10 and 17 years old with multiple sclerosis. The sequenced sample consisted of blood. The chain employs TRBV29-1 and TRBJ2-1, with TRBD2 matching 10 bases. The CDR3, as DNA: TGCAGCGTAAGGACTAGCGGCTACAATGAGCAGTTCTTC. It codes for CSVRTSGYNEQFF.